The 8 T cell receptor beta chains below come from one sample, sequenced in a study of T cell responses to AZD1222 COVID-19 vaccine. The protocol was immunoSEQ multiplex PCR, while the TCRdb copy is restricted to in-frame clones and leaves out a portion. Of about 270,000 clones in the sample, almost 95% were seen once. The sample consisted of peripheral blood, taken 28 days after the second AZD1222 dose. Receptors were obtained from an adult who received the AZD1222 COVID-19 vaccine.

The gene calls are TRBV5-1 and TRBJ1-3; TRBD1 aligns across 7 bases. Germline lookup yields CDR1 SGHRS and CDR2 YFSETQ. The CDR3 has 16 amino acids. J was trimmed by 0 bases and V by 4 bases; bases with no gene match: 7. CDR3 coding DNA: TGCGCCAGCAGCATGGGACAGTTCAGCTCTGGAAACACCATATATTTT. Residues: CASSMGQFSSGNTIYF. Complete variable domain (other parts from reference TRBV5-1 and TRBJ1-3): KAGVTQTPRYLIKTRGQQVTLSCSPISGHRSVSWYQQTPGQGLQFLFEYFSETQRNKGNFPGRFSGRQFSNSRSEMNVSTLELGDSALYLCASSMGQFSSGNTIYFGEGSWLTVV.

The V gene is TRBV18, the J gene TRBJ1-2; D unclear. The CDR3 length is 14 residues. V lost 5 bases, J lost 1 base, and 11 bases lay in between. The germline V gene has CDR1 KGHSH and CDR2 LQKENI. CDR3 in DNA: TGTGCCAGCTCAGTAATTCAGGTTAACTATGGCTACACCTTC. This sequence encodes CASSVIQVNYGYTF. Drawing the rest from reference TRBV18 and TRBJ1-2, the complete variable domain is NAGVMQNPRHLVRRRGQEARLRCSPMKGHSHVYWYRQLPEEGLKFMVYLQKENIIDESGMPKERFSAEFPKEGPSILRIQQVVRGDSAAYFCASSVIQVNYGYTFGSGTRLTVV.

The chain uses TRBV5-1 and TRBJ1-2; 7 positions match TRBD1. Trimming removed 5 bases from V and 5 bases from J; junction bases left unmatched: 15. Germline values: CDR1 SGHRS, CDR2 YFSETQ. The CDR3 extends over 16 amino acids. The DNA of the CDR3 is TGCGCCAGCAGTACAGGGGACGCAGACCTTTCATATGGCTACACCTTC. Amino acid sequence: CASSTGDADLSYGYTF.

The rearrangement joins TRBV2 to TRBJ2-1, with 12 positions matching TRBD2. The CDR3 extends over 15 amino acids. Germline lookup yields CDR1 SNHLY and CDR2 FYNNEI. Trimming removed 5 bases from V and 7 bases from J; junction bases left unmatched: 6. Written as DNA, the CDR3 is TGTGCCAGCAGTCTAGCGGGAGGGCTCCGGAATGAGCAGTTCTTC. Translated: CASSLAGGLRNEQFF. Together with reference TRBV2 and TRBJ2-1, the CDR3 gives the full variable domain: EPEVTQTPSHQVTQMGQEVILRCVPISNHLYFYWYRQILGQKVEFLVSFYNNEISEKSEIFDDQFSVERPDGSNFTLKIRSTKLEDSAMYFCASSLAGGLRNEQFFGPGTRLTVL.

V is TRBV27 and J is TRBJ1-5; TRBD1 agrees at 10 bases. Germline V gene data show CDR1 as MNHEY and CDR2 as SMNVEV (reference sequence). V was pared by 8 bases and J by 7 bases, with 8 bases of the junction left unmatched. The CDR3 runs 14 residues. The CDR3 loop is CASGKWDRGQPQHF. The CDR3 bases are TGTGCCAGCGGGAAATGGGACAGGGGACAGCCCCAGCATTTT.

This clone has only a few counts. The V gene is TRBV4-1, the J gene TRBJ2-2; D is ambiguous. In germline, CDR1 is MGHRA, CDR2 YSYEKL. This CDR3 is 12 amino acids long. Trimming removed 1 base at V and 6 bases at J, with 3 bases between. The CDR3, as DNA: TGCGCCAGCAGCCAAGGGTCCGGGGAGCTGTTTTTT. Translation gives CASSQGSGELFF.

This rearrangement joins TRBV28 to TRBJ1-4, with 8 positions matching TRBD1. The trim removed 6 bases at V and 5 bases at J, leaving 2 bases unmatched. Germline CDR1 and CDR2: MDHEN and SYDVKM. This CDR3 comprises 13 residues. The CDR3 region is CASRRTGNEKLFF. The CDR3 coding sequence is TGTGCCAGCAGAAGGACAGGGAATGAAAAACTGTTTTTT.

The V call is TRBV18, the J call TRBJ1-4, with 9 bases fitting TRBD1. The CDR3 spans 15 residues. The germline CDR1 and CDR2 sequences are KGHSH and LQKENI. J was trimmed by 4 bases and V by 6 bases; bases with no gene match: 6. The CDR3 is CASSFTGGNNEKLFF. CDR3 in DNA: TGTGCCAGCTCGTTCACAGGGGGCAATAATGAAAAACTGTTTTTT.